This passage covers 3 T cell receptor beta chains from one sample sequenced in a study of cytomegalovirus exposure and HLA in healthy donors. Researchers ran the PCR with 60 Vbeta and 13 Jbeta primers. The table came from immunoSEQ multiplex PCR; TCRdb's copy has only in-frame clones and leaves some out. Found here are 150,000 to 200,000 clones, over 65% of them singletons; the top ten hold 1.5% to 2%. Sequencing input: PBMCs. All receptors derive from a woman in her thirties in good health and CMV-seronegative.

This chain links TRBV5-1 with TRBJ2-1; 10 bases agree with TRBD2. Trimming at V came to 2 bases and at J to 8 bases, leaving 7 bases not matched to a gene. The CDR3 is 15 residues long. Germline V lookup: CDR1 SGHRS, CDR2 YFSETQ. The CDR3 loop is CASSLIAGGLDEQFF. The CDR3 DNA sequence: TGCGCCAGCAGCTTAATAGCGGGGGGTCTCGATGAGCAGTTCTTC.

The chain is built from TRBV29-1 and TRBJ2-7; possible D gene TRBD1, 6 bases. The CDR3 has 14 amino acids. Deletions cut 7 bases from V and 7 bases from J, with 23 bases between. Germline values: CDR1 SQVTM, CDR2 ANQGSEA. The CDR3, as DNA: TGCAGCGCACTCTCCGGGACATCCCCTCGGGAGCAGTACTTC. As protein: CSALSGTSPREQYF.

The V gene is TRBV2, the J gene TRBJ1-2; 7 bases map to TRBD1. J gave up 4 bases and V 5 bases, and 10 bases lay outside the gene matches. Germline CDR1 and CDR2: SNHLY and FYNNEI. CDR3 length: 15 amino acids. The CDR3 bases are TGTGCCAGCAGTCCACAGGGGATGACTAGCTATGGCTACACCTTC. Protein product: CASSPQGMTSYGYTF.